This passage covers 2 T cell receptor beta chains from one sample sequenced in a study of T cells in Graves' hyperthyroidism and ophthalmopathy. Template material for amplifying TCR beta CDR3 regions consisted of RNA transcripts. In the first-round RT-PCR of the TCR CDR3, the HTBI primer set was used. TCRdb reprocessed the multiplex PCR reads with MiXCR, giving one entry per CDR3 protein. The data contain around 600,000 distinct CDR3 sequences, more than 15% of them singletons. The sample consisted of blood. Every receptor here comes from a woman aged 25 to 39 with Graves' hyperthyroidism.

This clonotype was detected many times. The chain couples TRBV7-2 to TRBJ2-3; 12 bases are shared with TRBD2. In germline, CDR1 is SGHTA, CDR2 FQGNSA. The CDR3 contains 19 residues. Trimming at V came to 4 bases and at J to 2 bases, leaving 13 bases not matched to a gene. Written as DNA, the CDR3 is TGTGCCAGCAGCTCCCCCTTACTAGCGGGAGGTTTTACCACAGATACGCAGTATTTT. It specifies CASSSPLLAGGFTTDTQYF.

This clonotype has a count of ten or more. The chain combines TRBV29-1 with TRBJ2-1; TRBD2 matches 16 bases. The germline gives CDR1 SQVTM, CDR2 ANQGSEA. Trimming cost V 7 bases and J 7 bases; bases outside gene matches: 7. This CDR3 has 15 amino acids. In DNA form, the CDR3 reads TGCAGCGGTGGGACTAGCGGGAGGGCATGGAATGAGCAGTTCTTC. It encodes CSGGTSGRAWNEQFF.